The 10 T cell receptor beta chains in this list originate from one sample, sequenced in a study of T cells in Graves' hyperthyroidism and ophthalmopathy (dated by TCRdb to the late 2010s). Library preparation used multiplex PCR. The listed sequencing device is Illumina HiSeq 2000. The TCR beta CDR3 regions were amplified from RNA transcripts. The TCR CDR3 was subjected to a first round of RT-PCR using the HTBI primer set and the Qiagen OneStep RT-PCR kit. The public reads were reanalyzed by TCRdb: fastp trimming at Q25, MiXCR alignment, in-frame beta chains only. Records with the same CDR3 protein are collapsed into one entry carrying the most frequent genes and DNA. This sample has roughly 740,000 distinct CDR3 sequences in its table, and roughly 17% of those were observed once. The leading ten clones occupy around 8% of the sample. The specimen was blood. The receptor source for this set is a man between 18 and 29 years old with Graves' hyperthyroidism.

The J gene is TRBJ2-1, the V gene TRBV9, with 12 positions matching TRBD1. Germline V gene sequence: CDR1 SGDLS, CDR2 YYNGEE. V shed 4 bases, J shed 5 bases, and the junction held 4 bases outside the gene matches. This CDR3 is built from 15 residues. The CDR3 is CASSPGQGAHNEQFF. The CDR3 DNA sequence: TGTGCCAGCAGCCCGGGACAGGGGGCCCACAATGAGCAGTTCTTC.

This sequence joins TRBV29-1 and TRBJ2-2, with no clear D. Germline V gene data show CDR1 as SQVTM and CDR2 as ANQGSEA. V lost 5 bases and J lost 0, with 7 bases in between. There are 13 residues in the CDR3. The CDR3 here is CSVRHPNTGELFF. As DNA, the CDR3 is TGCAGCGTTCGACACCCGAACACCGGGGAGCTGTTTTTT.

The table lists this clonotype with many counts. The rearrangement joins TRBV28 to TRBJ1-2; weak D call: TRBD1 (6 bases). Trimming cost V 3 bases and J 5 bases, with 13 bases left between them. The CDR3 spans 14 residues. Germline CDR1 MDHEN, CDR2 SYDVKM. The CDR3 is CASSLSGGAYGYTF. The CDR3, as DNA: TGTGCCAGCAGTTTGAGCGGGGGGGCTTATGGCTACACCTTC.

On this clonotype itself: This may be a read error: a much more frequent sequence differs by one nucleotide. The chain combines TRBV11-2 with TRBJ2-3, with a tentative D call TRBD1 (6 bases). CDR1 is SGHAT and CDR2 is FQNNGV in the germline V gene. The CDR3 is 16 residues long. CDR3 in amino acids: CASSLVGHTSTDMQYF. DNA for the CDR3: TGTGCCAGCAGCTTGGTGGGACACACGAGCACAGATATGCAGTATTTT.

The rearrangement uses TRBV2 and TRBJ1-1; 12 bases line up with TRBD1. The germline gives CDR1 SNHLY, CDR2 FYNNEI. The junction had 9 bases not matched to a gene; V was cut back by 4 bases and J by 9 bases. The CDR3 runs to 15 residues. CDR3 nucleotides: TGTGCCAGCAGTGGATCCGGGACAGGGGGCATTCAAGCTTTCTTT. This codes for CASSGSGTGGIQAFF.

This clonotype was counted ten times or more. The chain couples TRBV7-9 to TRBJ2-5, with no clear D. Germline lookup yields CDR1 SEHNR and CDR2 FQNEAQ (reference sequence). The CDR3 is 12 residues long. Deletions cut 5 bases from V and 1 base from J, with 5 bases between. The CDR3 region has the DNA TGTGCCAGCAGCCCTGCCCAAGAGACCCAGTACTTC. It yields the protein CASSPAQETQYF.

This clonotype was counted a few times. Written as DNA, the CDR3 is TGTGCCAGCAGGGCGGGGGAACTAGCGGGGGGCAATGAGCAGTTCTTC. It codes for CASRAGELAGGNEQFF. The chain couples TRBV6-1 to TRBJ2-1, with TRBD2 matching over 12 bases. The CDR3 has 16 residues. Germline values: CDR1 MNHNS, CDR2 SASEGT. The V segment lost 6 bases and the J segment 6 bases; nucleotides outside the gene matches: 9.

In this sample, this clonotype turned up a few times. J is TRBJ1-6 and V is TRBV2; a weak D match, TRBD1 (6 bases). V was pared by 1 base and J by 10 bases, with 11 bases between. Germline V gives CDR1 SNHLY, CDR2 FYNNEI. The length of the CDR3 is 14 residues. The CDR3 region has the DNA TGTGCCAGCAGTGAAGGTCGGGGGGCCTCACCCCTCCACTTT. This translates into CASSEGRGASPLHF.

The CDR3 nucleotides are TGTGCCGTTTGGGGACCGAACACTGAAGCTTTCTTT. Amino acids: CAVWGPNTEAFF. The chain carries TRBV10-3 and TRBJ1-1; tentative D call: TRBD1 (5 bases). Between the trimmed V and J ends, which lost 11 bases and 1 base, there was a span of 11 bases. Germline values: CDR1 ENHRY, CDR2 SYGVKD. The CDR3 is 12 residues long.

This clonotype was recorded at least ten times. This sequence joins TRBV13 and TRBJ2-7; the D gene could be TRBD1 or TRBD2 (5 bases each). This CDR3 spans 17 amino acids. In germline, CDR1 is PRHDT, CDR2 FYEKMQ (reference sequence). Trimming stripped 3 bases from V and 0 bases from J, with 18 bases between. The CDR3, as DNA: TGTGCCAGCAGCTTCAATGGAGTTGGGACCAGCTCCTACGAGCAGTACTTC. Its protein is CASSFNGVGTSSYEQYF.